One TCR beta chain is described in this entry. The antigen is unknown. The PCR ran on 60 Vbeta and 13 Jbeta primers. Sequenced by immunoSEQ multiplex PCR; TCRdb stores in-frame clones only, minus some. Of 140,000 to 150,000 clones detected, roughly 9.8% appear once; the ten largest clones hold roughly 2%. V was shortened by 2 bases and J by 6 bases, with 12 bases between the two germline ends. CDR1 LGHNT and CDR2 FRNRAP come from the germline V gene. CDR3 size: 14 residues. The entry originates in a study of cytomegalovirus exposure and HLA in healthy donors. Overall study findings and caveats: A few chains linked to CMV were shown in vitro to be specific for CMV antigens. What a later analysis showed was that several of the most significant clusters appeared linked to common viral pathogens. Most sequenced TCRs were rare (though some public TCRs occurred in many donors). TCR beta chain V- and J-gene trimming was linked, in a later analysis, to a missense variant in DCLRE1C.

Material: PBMCs. This rearrangement joins TRBV12-5 to TRBJ2-3; D is possibly TRBD2 (5 bases). This clonotype was obtained from a man between 50 and 59 years old in good health and CMV-seronegative. The CDR3 reads CASGLSTRGDTQYF. CDR3 nucleotide sequence: TGTGCTAGTGGTTTGTCAACGAGAGGGGATACGCAGTATTTT.